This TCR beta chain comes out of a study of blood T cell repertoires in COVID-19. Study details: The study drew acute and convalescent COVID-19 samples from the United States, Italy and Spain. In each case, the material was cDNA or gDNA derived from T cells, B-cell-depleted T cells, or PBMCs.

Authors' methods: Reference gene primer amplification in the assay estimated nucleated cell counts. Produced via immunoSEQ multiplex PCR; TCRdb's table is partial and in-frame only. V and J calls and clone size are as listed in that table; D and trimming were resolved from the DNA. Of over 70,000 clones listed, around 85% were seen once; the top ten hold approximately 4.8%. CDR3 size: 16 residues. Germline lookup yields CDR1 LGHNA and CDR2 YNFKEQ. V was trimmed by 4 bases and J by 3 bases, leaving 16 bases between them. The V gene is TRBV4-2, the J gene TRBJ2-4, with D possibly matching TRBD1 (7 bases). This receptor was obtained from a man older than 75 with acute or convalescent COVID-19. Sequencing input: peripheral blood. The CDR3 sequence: CASSPQEGAVKNIQYF. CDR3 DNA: TGTGCCAGCAGCCCTCAGGAGGGGGCGGTCAAAAACATTCAGTACTTC.